Given below is one T cell receptor beta chain in context. Its target is unknown. From the RACE reads, TCRdb called clonotypes with MiXCR, one entry per CDR3 protein. Of roughly 380,000 distinct CDR3 sequences in the sample, around 5.5% were seen once. The sample belongs to a study of human T cells and chemical hapten exposure. The time point here: pre-sensitization, week 0. The sample's treatment: therapeutic diphenylcyclopropenone sensitization with weekly scalp DPC. Whole-study results and caveats: Those TCRs sitting above 1 in 1000 frequency stayed the same with DPC sensitization.

This TCR was sampled from a woman aged 45-65 years with alopecia areata. Some clones in this sample may be carry-over from other donors' samples. The input for sequencing was whole blood, taken in connection with sensitization to the hapten diphenylcyclopropenone (DPC).

CDR3 sequence: CASSELAGEYNEQFF. Here the CDR3 DNA reads TGTGCCAGCAGTGAACTTGCGGGAGAATACAATGAGCAGTTCTTC. This rearrangement joins TRBV25-1 to TRBJ2-1, with 7 bases aligning to TRBD2. This CDR3 contains 15 residues. After removal of 2 bases from V and 4 bases from J, the junction contained 5 bases not matched to a gene. Germline V gives CDR1 MGHDK, CDR2 SYGVNS.